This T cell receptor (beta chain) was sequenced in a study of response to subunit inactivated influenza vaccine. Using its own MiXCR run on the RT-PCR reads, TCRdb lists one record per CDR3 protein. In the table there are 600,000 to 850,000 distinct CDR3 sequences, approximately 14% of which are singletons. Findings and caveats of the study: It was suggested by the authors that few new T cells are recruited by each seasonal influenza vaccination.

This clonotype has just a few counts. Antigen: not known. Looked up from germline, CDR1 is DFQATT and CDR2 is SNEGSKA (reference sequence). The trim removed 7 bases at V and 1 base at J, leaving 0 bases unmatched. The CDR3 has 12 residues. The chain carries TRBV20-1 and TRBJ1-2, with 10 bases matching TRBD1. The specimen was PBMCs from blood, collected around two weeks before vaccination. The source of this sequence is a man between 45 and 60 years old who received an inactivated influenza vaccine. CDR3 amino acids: CSGTGGNYGYTF. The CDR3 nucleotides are TGCAGTGGGACAGGGGGTAACTATGGCTACACCTTC.